This T cell receptor (beta chain) was identified in a study of blood T cells in healthy people across ages. Total RNA amounts of at least 5 micrograms were extracted per sample. Worth noting for this clonotype: As yet, its antigen is unknown.

Germline CDR1 is SQVTM and CDR2 is ANQGSEA. The CDR3 length is 15 residues. With 8 bases clipped from V and 7 bases from J, the junction kept 11 bases outside the gene matches. General study points: Getting older went along with TCR beta diversity per million T cells dropping roughly linearly.

It was with a sample-barcoded 5' primer and a J-beta primer mix that a second PCR of roughly 6 to 12 cycles was run. In TCRdb, the 5' RACE reads were re-called with MiXCR into one record per CDR3 protein. The table lists around 1,500,000 distinct CDR3 sequences, 28% of them singletons. The TCR comes from a woman in her twenties or thirties in good health. The chain recombines TRBV29-1 with TRBJ2-3; 14 nucleotides match TRBD2. The sequenced sample consisted of blood. CDR3 nucleotides: TGCAGCCTCGAAGGGAGACTAGCGGGGGGGAATACGCAGTATTTT. Amino acid sequence: CSLEGRLAGGNTQYF.